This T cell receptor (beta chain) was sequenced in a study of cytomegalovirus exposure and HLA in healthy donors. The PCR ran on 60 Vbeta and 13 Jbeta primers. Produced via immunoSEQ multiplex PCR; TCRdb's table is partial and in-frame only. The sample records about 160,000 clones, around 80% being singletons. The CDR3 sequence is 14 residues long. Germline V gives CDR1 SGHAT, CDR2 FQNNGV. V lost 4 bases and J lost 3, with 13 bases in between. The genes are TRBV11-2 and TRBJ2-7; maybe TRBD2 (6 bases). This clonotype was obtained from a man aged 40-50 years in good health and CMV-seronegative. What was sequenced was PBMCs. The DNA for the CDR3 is TGTGCCAGCAGCTCGGGGGACGAAGGCTACGAGCAGTACTTC. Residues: CASSSGDEGYEQYF.